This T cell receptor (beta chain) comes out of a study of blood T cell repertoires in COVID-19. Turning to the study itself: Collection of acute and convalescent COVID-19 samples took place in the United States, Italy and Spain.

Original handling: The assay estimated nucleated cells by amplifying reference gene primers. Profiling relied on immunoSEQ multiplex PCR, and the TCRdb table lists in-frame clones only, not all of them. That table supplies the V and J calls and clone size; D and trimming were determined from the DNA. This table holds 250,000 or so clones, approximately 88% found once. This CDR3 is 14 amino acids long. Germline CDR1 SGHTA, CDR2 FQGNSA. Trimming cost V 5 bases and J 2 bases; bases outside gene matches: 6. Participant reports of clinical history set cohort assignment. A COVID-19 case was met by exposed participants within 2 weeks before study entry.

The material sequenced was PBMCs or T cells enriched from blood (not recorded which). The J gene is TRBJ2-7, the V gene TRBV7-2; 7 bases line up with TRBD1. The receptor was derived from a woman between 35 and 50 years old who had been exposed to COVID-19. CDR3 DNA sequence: TGTGCCAGCAGCCAGACAGGGAGCCCCTACGAGCAGTACTTC. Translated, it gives CASSQTGSPYEQYF.